Listed below are T cell receptor beta chains from one sample, sequenced in a study of vaccination effects on CD4 cells after COVID-19. Sequenced by immunoSEQ multiplex PCR; TCRdb stores in-frame clones only, minus some. The table lists about 72,000 clones, over 70% of them singletons. Their recognized antigens are unknown. The sample consisted of CD4+ T cells from PBMCs cultured with HCoV-229E spike peptides, taken after COVID-19 vaccination. These receptors all come from a human donor who received a COVID-19 vaccine. Each CDR3 is given without its conserved first and last residue.

V	J	CDR3
TRBV7-7	TRBJ2-3	ASSLDSSTDTQY
TRBV5-4	TRBJ2-3	ASSRTAGGQDTQY
TRBV19	TRBJ1-1	ASTQGLGNTEAF
TRBV10-3	TRBJ2-1	AIRSSGGPPNEQF
TRBV19	TRBJ1-5	ASSIAAGGGQPQH
TRBV9	TRBJ2-5	ASSPRGLETQY
TRBV30	TRBJ1-2	AWSPYSDYGYT
TRBV7-2	TRBJ1-1	ASSSQVTNTEAF
TRBV6-6	TRBJ1-3	ASSGQAGNTIY
TRBV11-2	TRBJ2-1	ASSLTSVNEQF
TRBV5-1	TRBJ1-2	ASSLGTASSGYT
TRBV4-1	TRBJ1-2	ASSQAGRGVGYGYT
TRBV6-5	TRBJ1-1	ASRGQGAATEAF
TRBV2	TRBJ1-4	ASLAQGVREKLF
TRBV19	TRBJ1-1	ASNQQGRAAEAF
TRBV7-9	TRBJ2-1	ASSLGQTGEGYNEQF
TRBV10-3	TRBJ1-2	ATAPTDNYGYT
TRBV7-2	TRBJ2-1	ASSSTGSSSYNEQF
TRBV19	TRBJ1-2	ASSMSETNYGYT
TRBV7-9	TRBJ2-2	ASREQGSANTGELF
TRBV19	TRBJ1-2	ASSIFPGTTNYGYT
TRBV5-1	TRBJ2-5	ASSPGVRETQY
TRBV18	TRBJ1-6	ASSPRMAEGNSPLH
TRBV20-1	TRBJ1-2	SAIEGSYYGYT
TRBV30	TRBJ2-1	AWSSGGWNEQF
TRBV6-5	TRBJ1-2	ASTWTVNYGYT
TRBV4-3	TRBJ1-1	ASSHPKGTGVKNTEAF
TRBV5-1	TRBJ2-3	ASSPGRGTDTQY
TRBV27	TRBJ1-4	ASSPRQDEKLF
TRBV2	TRBJ1-4	ASTPGENEKLF
TRBV5-1	TRBJ2-5	ASSLGAGRVQETQY
TRBV6-1	TRBJ1-3	ASSERTGGGNTIY
TRBV5-1	TRBJ2-1	ASSLQGQGLSEQF
TRBV6-5	TRBJ1-2	ASTPTVNYGYT
TRBV30	TRBJ1-3	AYRDRDLGGNTIY
TRBV5-1	TRBJ1-1	ASSSQGVNTEAF
TRBV5-1	TRBJ2-3	ASSPGQPSTDTQY
TRBV4-3	TRBJ2-3	ASSQVWGVGGGADTQY
TRBV10-3	TRBJ1-1	AIEPLNRGEAF
TRBV4-1	TRBJ2-3	ASSQQGVGTDTQY
TRBV6-5	TRBJ2-1	ALENRAGNEQF
TRBV9	TRBJ1-5	ASSVGVQGNQPQH
TRBV15	TRBJ1-6	ATRAPGQGNSPLH
TRBV7-2	TRBJ1-1	ASSADGPNTEAF
TRBV3-1/TRBV3-2	TRBJ2-2	ASSQGGGANTGELF
TRBV7-7	TRBJ2-5	ASSLPRGSGFQETQY
TRBV21-1	TRBJ2-5	ASSKDRGRGSQY
TRBV5-5	TRBJ1-2	ASSLTADPIGYT
TRBV29-1	TRBJ1-4	SVDRGEKLF
TRBV6-6	TRBJ2-1	ASADRGGDNEQF
TRBV9	TRBJ2-5	ASSARAGQETQY
TRBV2	TRBJ1-1	ASSNIHGQGSTEAF
TRBV5-1	TRBJ1-1	ASSLDFGFEAF
TRBV6-5	TRBJ2-1	ASSYSRDRVYNEQF